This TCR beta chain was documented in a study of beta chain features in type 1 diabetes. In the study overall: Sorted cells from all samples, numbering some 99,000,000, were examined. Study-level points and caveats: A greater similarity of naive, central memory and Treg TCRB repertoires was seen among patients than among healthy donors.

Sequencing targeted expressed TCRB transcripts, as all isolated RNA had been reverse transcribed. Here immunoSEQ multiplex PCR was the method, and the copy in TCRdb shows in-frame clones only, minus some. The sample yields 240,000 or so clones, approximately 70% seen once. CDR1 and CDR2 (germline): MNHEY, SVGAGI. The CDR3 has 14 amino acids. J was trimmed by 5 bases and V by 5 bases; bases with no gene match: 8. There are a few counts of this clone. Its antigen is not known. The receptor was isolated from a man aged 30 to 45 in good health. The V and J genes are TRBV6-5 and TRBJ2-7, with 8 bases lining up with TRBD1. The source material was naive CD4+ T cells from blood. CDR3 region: CASSRQGTVHEQYF. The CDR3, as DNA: TGTGCCAGCAGTCGACAGGGGACGGTCCACGAGCAGTACTTC.